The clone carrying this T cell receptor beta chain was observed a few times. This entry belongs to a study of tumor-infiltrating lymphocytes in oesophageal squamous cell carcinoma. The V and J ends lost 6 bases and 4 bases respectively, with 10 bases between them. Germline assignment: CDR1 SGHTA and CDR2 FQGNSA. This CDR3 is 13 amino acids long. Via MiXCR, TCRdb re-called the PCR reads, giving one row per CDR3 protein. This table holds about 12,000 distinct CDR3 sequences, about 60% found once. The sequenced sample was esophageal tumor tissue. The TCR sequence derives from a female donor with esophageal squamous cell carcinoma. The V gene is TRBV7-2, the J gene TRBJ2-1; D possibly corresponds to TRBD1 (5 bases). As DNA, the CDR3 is TGTGCCAGCAGAAAGGACATGTACAATGAGCAGTTCTTC. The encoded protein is CASRKDMYNEQFF.